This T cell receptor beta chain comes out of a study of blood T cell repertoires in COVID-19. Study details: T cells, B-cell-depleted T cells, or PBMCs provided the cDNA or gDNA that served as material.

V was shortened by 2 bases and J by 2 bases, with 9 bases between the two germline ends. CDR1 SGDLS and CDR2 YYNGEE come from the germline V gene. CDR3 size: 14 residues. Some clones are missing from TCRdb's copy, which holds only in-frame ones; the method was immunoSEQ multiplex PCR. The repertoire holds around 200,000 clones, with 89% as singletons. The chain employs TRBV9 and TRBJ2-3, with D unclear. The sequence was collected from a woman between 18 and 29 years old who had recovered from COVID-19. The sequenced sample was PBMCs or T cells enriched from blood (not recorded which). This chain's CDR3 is CASSVEASTDTQYF. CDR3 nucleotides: TGTGCCAGCAGCGTTGAAGCGTCCACAGATACGCAGTATTTT.